The 19 T cell receptor beta chains below were found in one sample sequenced in a study of regulatory T cells in long-lasting Graves disease. For TCR beta, libraries came from iRepertoire HTBI primers and Arm-PCR of CDR3 regions. TCRdb ran MiXCR on the multiplex PCR reads and lists one entry per CDR3 protein. Altogether about 330,000 distinct CDR3 sequences are present, about a sixth being singletons, with the ten largest covering around 20%. Indicated time point: newly diagnosed GD, antithyroid drugs for less than 3 months. Construction of the TCR library relied on RNA isolated from PBMCs. This same sample was also part of a study on T cells in Graves' hyperthyroidism and ophthalmopathy.

This sample comprised peripheral blood mononuclear cells (PBMCs), obtained at new diagnosis, from a patient treated with antithyroid drugs. The receptor set was obtained from a woman between 18 and 29 years old with Graves disease.

This clonotype showed up just a few times. The rearrangement uses TRBV7-6 and TRBJ2-7; D not resolved. V lost 2 bases and J 3 bases, leaving 11 bases between the germline ends. The CDR3 runs 14 residues. CDR1 is SGHVS, CDR2 FNYEAQ, per germline. CDR3: CASSLSSAYYEQYF. The CDR3 DNA reads as TGTGCCAGCAGCTTATCCAGCGCCTACTACGAGCAGTACTTC.

This clonotype was counted ten times or more. The rearrangement joins TRBV3-1 to TRBJ1-1, with a possible D match to TRBD1 (5 bases). The germline CDR1 and CDR2 sequences are LGHDT and YNNKEL (reference sequence). The CDR3 is 15 amino acids. V shed 4 bases and J shed 1 base, with 13 bases lying between them. DNA of the CDR3: TGTGCCAGCAGCCTCACAGGTGGATCGAACACTGAAGCTTTCTTT. Translated, it gives CASSLTGGSNTEAFF.

The chain employs TRBV20-1 and TRBJ1-2; no reliable D call. Germline-derived CDR1 and CDR2 are DFQATT and SNEGSKA (reference sequence). The CDR3 consists of 11 residues. V was clipped by 5 bases and J by 3 bases, with 7 bases between them. The CDR3 region is CSARADYGYTF. CDR3 coding DNA: TGCAGTGCTCGTGCAGACTATGGCTACACCTTC.

In its sample, this clonotype was seen a few times. This chain connects TRBV15 to TRBJ1-5; D gene uncertain. Trimming took 2 bases from V and 4 from J, leaving 6 bases between them. The CDR3 is made up of 13 amino acids. From germline, CDR1 is LNHNV and CDR2 YYDKDF (reference sequence). The CDR3 DNA reads as TGTGCCACCAGCAGACAGAAGAATCAGCCCCAGCATTTT. It translates to CATSRQKNQPQHF.

This clonotype was observed many times. V and J are TRBV12-3 or TRBV12-4 and TRBJ2-5; D is ambiguous. The CDR3 covers 13 residues. Trimming took off 2 bases at V and 2 bases at J, with 6 bases between the two ends. DNA of the CDR3: TGTGCCAGCAGTTTAAGCACACAAGAGACCCAGTACTTC. Encoded protein: CASSLSTQETQYF.

CDR3 in DNA: TGTGCCAGCTCACAAAATCCGGGACAGGGTTCCTACGAGCAGTACTTC. Encoded protein: CASSQNPGQGSYEQYF. The chain has TRBV18 and TRBJ2-7, with 9 positions matching TRBD1. The germline gives CDR1 KGHSH, CDR2 LQKENI. The CDR3 runs to 16 residues. With 4 bases clipped from V and 1 base from J, the junction kept 8 bases outside the gene matches.

A word on this clonotype: A read error is possible here, since a much larger clone lies one base away. The chain couples TRBV28 to TRBJ1-4; the D gene is possibly TRBD1 (6 bases). Germline V gene lookup returns CDR1 MDHEN and CDR2 SYDVKM. This CDR3 has 13 amino acids. CDR3 sequence (DNA): TGTGCCAGCCAGGACAGCGATAATGAAAAACTGCTTTTT. It is translated as CASQDSDNEKLLF.

This clonotype was counted at least ten times. The rearrangement links TRBV6-2 or TRBV6-3 to TRBJ2-1, with 7 bases lining up with TRBD1. Looked up from germline, CDR1 is MNHEY and CDR2 is SVGEGT. The junction had 8 bases not matched to a gene; V was cut back by 6 bases and J by 3 bases. The length of the CDR3 is 15 residues. As DNA, the CDR3 is TGTGCCAGCAGGGAAGGGGGCTCTTACTACAATGAGCAGTTCTTC. Translating gives CASREGGSYYNEQFF.

This clonotype was recorded at least ten times. This sequence joins TRBV24-1 and TRBJ2-2; D perhaps matches TRBD2 (6 bases). This CDR3 comprises 16 residues. The germline V gene encodes CDR1 KGHDR and CDR2 SFDVKD. V lost 4 bases and J lost 0, with 11 bases in between. For the CDR3, the DNA is TGTGCCACCAGTGACTGGACTAAGGCGAACACCGGGGAGCTGTTTTTT. Residues: CATSDWTKANTGELFF.

V and J are TRBV5-1 and TRBJ1-1; tentatively, D is TRBD1 (5 bases). V was shortened by 2 bases and J by 0 bases, with 14 bases between the two germline ends. Germline V CDR1 and CDR2: SGHRS, YFSETQ. The CDR3 contains 16 residues. Here the CDR3 reads CASSFGASGLNTEAFF. The CDR3 nucleotides read TGCGCCAGCAGCTTTGGGGCTTCGGGGCTGAACACTGAAGCTTTCTTT.

This clonotype was seen many times. V and J are TRBV10-3 and TRBJ1-2; possibly TRBD1 for D (5 bases). V lost 8 bases and J 6 bases, leaving 19 bases between the germline ends. The CDR3 runs 14 residues. Germline V gene sequence: CDR1 ENHRY, CDR2 SYGVKD. Written as DNA, the CDR3 is TGTGCCATCCAGACGCGGGGCCAGGGCCATGGCTACACCTTC. The encoded protein is CAIQTRGQGHGYTF.

The chain couples TRBV20-1 to TRBJ1-4, with D maybe TRBD1 (5 bases). This CDR3 contains 21 residues. V lost 1 base and J 7 bases, leaving 34 bases between the germline ends. Per the germline V gene, CDR1 is DFQATT and CDR2 is SNEGSKA (reference sequence). CDR3 in DNA: TGCAGTGCTAGAGTCCCCCTGACATCAGCTCCTCTTTCGGGGGTTTTTGAAAAACTGTTTTTT. Translated: CSARVPLTSAPLSGVFEKLFF.

The chain recombines TRBV28 with TRBJ2-3, with 7 bases matching TRBD1. The CDR3 consists of 15 residues. Germline loops: CDR1 MDHEN, CDR2 SYDVKM. V was clipped by 6 bases and J by 6 bases; unmatched bases: 12. CDR3 coding DNA: TGTGCCAGCAGCGCGATCGGACAGGTTTCCGATACGCAGTATTTT. This translates into CASSAIGQVSDTQYF.

The gene calls are TRBV6-2 or TRBV6-3 and TRBJ2-7; D possibly corresponds to TRBD2 (7 bases). The CDR3 spans 15 residues. In germline, CDR1 is MNHEY, CDR2 SVGEGT. The germline V and J ends were trimmed by 2 bases and 0 bases, with 11 bases remaining between them. Here the CDR3 DNA reads TGTGCCAGCAGTTACAAGGGGGGGAGCTCCTACGAGCAGTACTTC. Translating it yields CASSYKGGSSYEQYF.

This clonotype was picked up many times. The chain carries TRBV2 and TRBJ2-3, with TRBD2 identical over 8 bases. Germline CDR1 SNHLY, CDR2 FYNNEI. The junction had 2 bases not matched to a gene; V was cut back by 9 bases and J by 0 bases. The CDR3 loop spans 13 amino acids. This CDR3 is CARAGESTDTQYF. DNA of the CDR3: TGTGCCAGAGCGGGGGAGAGCACAGATACGCAGTATTTT.

The table lists this clonotype with many counts. The CDR3 DNA reads as TGCAGTGCTACCCCCTGGGACAGGGATTCTGAGCAGTTCTTC. Its translation: CSATPWDRDSEQFF. The chain joins TRBV20-1 to TRBJ2-1, with 9 bases fitting TRBD1. The CDR3 runs 14 residues. V lost 4 bases to trimming and J lost 9 bases; unmatched junction nucleotides: 10. The germline V gene encodes CDR1 DFQATT and CDR2 SNEGSKA (reference sequence).

This chain connects TRBV29-1 to TRBJ2-1, with D perhaps TRBD2 (6 bases). The V end was cut by 6 bases, the J end by 8 bases, with 20 bases between. This CDR3 comprises 14 residues. The V gene's germline CDR1 is SQVTM and CDR2 ANQGSEA. The CDR3 nucleotides are TGCAGCGTAGCTTTCGGGGCGGCTAGCGATGAGCAGTTCTTC. It is translated as CSVAFGAASDEQFF.

This clonotype occurred many times. The CDR3 DNA follows: TGTGCCAGCAGTCCGGGACTGGAACAATACAATGAGCAGTTCTTC. It codes for CASSPGLEQYNEQFF. The rearrangement links TRBV6-1 to TRBJ2-1, with a weak D call TRBD2 (6 bases). With 5 bases removed from V and 4 bases from J, the gap between germline ends came to 15 bases. CDR1 is MNHNS and CDR2 is SASEGT in the germline V gene. There are 15 residues in the CDR3.

This clonotype was seen ten or more times. V usage is TRBV3-1 and J usage is TRBJ2-1; D is possibly TRBD1 or TRBD2 (5 bases each). Looked up from germline, CDR1 is LGHDT and CDR2 is YNNKEL (reference sequence). Deletions cut 0 bases from V and 5 bases from J, with 11 bases between. CDR3 length: 15 residues. CDR3 nucleotides: TGTGCCAGCAGCCAAGAGGGGCGGGTTAACAATGAGCAGTTCTTC. Protein sequence: CASSQEGRVNNEQFF.